The clone carrying this TCR beta chain has a count of ten or more. The CDR3 is 14 residues long. Germline CDR1 LNHDA, CDR2 SQIVND (reference sequence). The V end lost 4 bases, the J end lost 8 bases, and 16 bases lay between the germline ends. This sample is part of a study of T cell repertoires in cytomegalovirus infection. TCRdb re-called the reads through MiXCR, storing one row per CDR3 protein. The sample lists about 740,000 distinct CDR3 sequences, less than 40% seen once, with 2.8% in the top ten. The sample was PBMCs. The source is a human donor in good health (CMV status not recorded). Some clones in this sample may be carry-over from other donors' samples. The chain employs TRBV19 and TRBJ2-3; D perhaps matches TRBD2 (5 bases). In DNA, the CDR3 is TGTGCCAGTAGTACCAGAGCGGACCCAGGTACGCAGTATTTT. This gives the protein CASSTRADPGTQYF.